The 16 T cell receptor beta chains below come from one sample, sequenced in a study of T cell changes during pregnancy in multiple sclerosis. TCRdb's table, derived via immunoSEQ multiplex PCR, lists solely in-frame clones and lacks some. In the table there are about 86,000 clones, around 93% of which are singletons. The source was peripheral blood, collected in the first trimester of pregnancy. All receptors come from a female donor in good health, enrolled as a control in a pregnancy study.

This clone was seen just once. The chain recombines TRBV19 with TRBJ1-1; TRBD1 matches 8 bases. The J segment lost 11 bases and the V segment lost 4 bases, leaving 18 bases of the junction unmatched. Looked up from germline, CDR1 is LNHDA and CDR2 is SQIVND (reference sequence). The CDR3 runs 16 residues. CDR3 loop: CASSRGKDREFSEAFF. CDR3 coding DNA: TGTGCCAGTAGTAGAGGAAAGGACAGGGAATTTTCCGAGGCTTTCTTT.

V usage is TRBV7-2 and J usage is TRBJ2-4; 10 nucleotides match TRBD2. The germline gives CDR1 SGHTA, CDR2 FQGNSA. The CDR3 length is 16 residues. Germline trimming cut 5 bases from V and 2 bases from J; bases unmatched to any gene: 6. The CDR3 protein is CASSLQRGGPKNIQYF. The CDR3 DNA reads as TGTGCCAGCAGCCTTCAGCGGGGGGGCCCCAAAAACATTCAGTACTTC.

There are a few counts of this clone. The CDR3: CAWSLGRLAGVNEQFF. The DNA for the CDR3 is TGTGCCTGGAGTCTCGGGAGGCTAGCGGGGGTCAATGAGCAGTTCTTC. The chain combines TRBV30 with TRBJ2-1, with TRBD2 matching over 10 bases. Germline V lookup: CDR1 GTSNPN, CDR2 SVGIG (reference sequence). CDR3 length: 16 amino acids. V shed 2 bases, J shed 6 bases, and the junction held 10 bases outside the gene matches.

V gene TRBV6-6 combines with J gene TRBJ2-7; TRBD1 matches 9 bases. Germline CDR1 reads MNHNY; CDR2 reads SVGAGI (reference sequence). CDR3 length: 14 residues. V was pared by 11 bases and J by 3 bases, with 11 bases of the junction left unmatched. CDR3 amino acids: CAGAPGQGSYEQYF. The DNA of the CDR3 is TGTGCCGGAGCCCCGGGACAGGGCAGCTACGAGCAGTACTTC.

This clone was observed once. This chain links TRBV7-3 with TRBJ2-2; D gene unclear. CDR1 and CDR2 from the germline V gene are SGHTA and FQGTGA. This CDR3 has 16 amino acids. The V gene lost 4 bases and the J gene lost 0 bases, with 12 bases spanning the gap. The CDR3 is CASSSLRLANTGELFF. The CDR3, as DNA: TGTGCCAGCAGCTCCCTCCGTTTAGCGAACACCGGGGAGCTGTTTTTT. Based on the CDR3 plus reference TRBV7-3 and TRBJ2-2, the full variable domain is GAGVSQTPSNKVTEKGKYVELRCDPISGHTALYWYRQSLGQGPEFLIYFQGTGAADDSGLPNDRFFAVRPEGSVSTLKIQRTERGDSAVYLCASSSLRLANTGELFFGEGSRLTVL.

In the case of this clone: Other DNA sequences from this sample encode an identical CDR3 as well. J is TRBJ1-4 and V is TRBV6-1; D not certain. Trimming shortened V by 7 bases and J by 8 bases, and 14 bases separated the two germline ends. The CDR3 sequence is 13 residues long. Germline V gene lookup returns CDR1 MNHNS and CDR2 SASEGT. The CDR3 bases are TGTGCCAGCACGTGGGAACCGGGGGAAAAACTGTTTTTT. Translating it yields CASTWEPGEKLFF.

The CDR3 DNA is TGCGCCAGCAGCCAAGGCAGAAGCGGGGGGGCAGCAGATACGCAGTATTTT. Translating it yields CASSQGRSGGAADTQYF. The chain employs TRBV4-3 and TRBJ2-3, with 10 bases that match TRBD2. This CDR3 is 17 amino acids long. With 1 base clipped from V and 4 bases from J, the junction kept 8 bases outside the gene matches. Germline values: CDR1 LGHNA, CDR2 YSLEER.

V usage is TRBV7-2 and J usage is TRBJ1-6; TRBD1 matches 11 bases. The CDR3 loop spans 15 amino acids. Trimming at V came to 3 bases and at J to 9 bases, leaving 4 bases not matched to a gene. The V gene's germline CDR1 is SGHTA and CDR2 FQGNSA. The CDR3 spells CASSFRGTGGSPLHF. The DNA for the CDR3 is TGTGCCAGCAGCTTTAGGGGGACAGGGGGTTCACCCCTCCACTTT.

The chain uses TRBV5-1 and TRBJ2-7, with 8 bases identical to TRBD2. The CDR3 is made up of 14 amino acids. V dropped 5 bases and J dropped 5; count of bases not matched to a gene: 9. CDR1 is SGHRS, CDR2 YFSETQ, per germline. CDR3 coding DNA: TGCGCCAGCAGATCCGGGACTAGTATCCACGAGCAGTACTTC. It codes for CASRSGTSIHEQYF. Using reference TRBV5-1 and TRBJ2-7 for the parts outside the CDR3, the full variable domain is KAGVTQTPRYLIKTRGQQVTLSCSPISGHRSVSWYQQTPGQGLQFLFEYFSETQRNKGNFPGRFSGRQFSNSRSEMNVSTLELGDSALYLCASRSGTSIHEQYFGPGTRLTVT.

The chain employs TRBV28 and TRBJ1-5; D remains unclear. In germline, CDR1 is MDHEN, CDR2 SYDVKM. The V end lost 1 base, the J end lost 3 bases, and 7 bases lay between the germline ends. The CDR3 runs to 14 residues. CDR3 region: CASSLSEINQPQHF. The CDR3 bases are TGTGCCAGCAGTTTATCGGAGATCAATCAGCCCCAGCATTTT.

This sequence joins TRBV28 and TRBJ1-2, with TRBD1 as a possible D gene (5 bases). Germline CDR1 MDHEN, CDR2 SYDVKM. Trimming shortened V by 2 bases and J by 1 base, and 5 bases separated the two germline ends. The CDR3 consists of 13 residues. The CDR3 reads CASSLQGNYGYTF. The CDR3 DNA reads TGTGCCAGCAGTTTACAGGGTAACTATGGCTACACCTTC.

As DNA, the CDR3 is TGTGCTAGTGGTTCCCCAGGGAAGAAGGCCGGGGAGCTGTTTTTT. This translates into CASGSPGKKAGELFF. The chain employs TRBV12-5 and TRBJ2-2, with D possibly TRBD1 on 5 matching bases. Germline loops: CDR1 LGHNT, CDR2 FRNRAP. Trimming cost V 4 bases and J 6 bases, with 15 bases left between them. The CDR3 is 15 amino acids.

The chain carries TRBV5-5 and TRBJ2-1, with D hard to call. The V end was cut by 4 bases, the J end by 4 bases, with 3 bases between. Germline V gene lookup returns CDR1 SGHKS and CDR2 YYEKEE (reference sequence). The CDR3 has 11 residues. DNA for the CDR3: TGTGCCAGCAGCCCGTACAATGAGCAGTTCTTC. Translated: CASSPYNEQFF.

This clone is a singleton in its sample. V is TRBV6-5 and J is TRBJ2-1, with 10 bases identical to TRBD2. This CDR3 contains 15 residues. After removal of 6 bases from V and 3 bases from J, the junction contained 5 bases not matched to a gene. CDR1 is MNHEY and CDR2 is SVGAGI in the germline V gene. The chain's CDR3 is CASRIAGGSYNEQFF. As DNA, the CDR3 is TGTGCCAGCAGGATAGCGGGGGGTAGCTACAATGAGCAGTTCTTC.

The chain recombines TRBV28 with TRBJ1-2; 7 bases match TRBD1. The V and J ends lost 6 bases and 3 bases, in that order; junction bases with no gene match: 10. CDR1 is MDHEN, CDR2 SYDVKM, per germline. The CDR3 covers 15 residues. CDR3 nucleotides: TGTGCCAGCAGGCCCGGGACAGCCGGTGACTATGGCTACACCTTC. Amino acid sequence: CASRPGTAGDYGYTF.

The chain combines TRBV25-1 with TRBJ1-4; TRBD1 matches 11 bases. This CDR3 is built from 15 residues. The J segment lost 10 bases and the V segment lost 5 bases, leaving 9 bases of the junction unmatched. Germline values: CDR1 MGHDK, CDR2 SYGVNS. CDR3: CASSSPGTGGGKLFF. The CDR3, as DNA: TGTGCCAGCAGTTCGCCCGGGACAGGGGGTGGAAAACTGTTTTTT.